Below, 8 T cell receptor beta chains from the same sample are listed, as sequenced in a study of blood T cell repertoires in COVID-19. Libraries were prepared by immunoSEQ multiplex PCR; TCRdb keeps only in-frame clonotypes and omits some of them. The sample contains approximately 77,000 clones, about four fifths of which appear only once. Sequenced sample: peripheral blood. These receptors were taken from a woman between 55 and 75 years old with acute or convalescent COVID-19.

This chain joins TRBV20-1 and TRBJ1-1, with 7 bases matching TRBD1. This CDR3 has 11 amino acids. The V gene's germline CDR1 is DFQATT and CDR2 SNEGSKA (reference sequence). V dropped 8 bases and J dropped 8; count of bases not matched to a gene: 8. Here the CDR3 DNA reads TGCAGTTCCTCAGGGGGTTCGGAAGCTTTCTTT. Its translation: CSSSGGSEAFF.

This clone was counted a few times. The CDR3 sequence is CAWSRGRGSGNTIYF. CDR3 bases: TGTGCCTGGAGTCGGGGCAGGGGCTCTGGAAACACCATATATTTT. V usage is TRBV30 and J usage is TRBJ1-3, with D perhaps matching TRBD1 (6 bases). CDR3 size: 15 residues. V gave up 2 bases and J gave up 0 bases, with 11 bases separating them. CDR1 is GTSNPN and CDR2 is SVGIG in the germline V gene (reference sequence).

This clone was seen only a few times. Written as DNA, the CDR3 is TGTGCCAGCTTCCGGGACTCCACCGGGGAGCTGTTTTTT. It translates to CASFRDSTGELFF. V gene TRBV2 combines with J gene TRBJ2-2, with D possibly TRBD2 on 6 matching bases. With 8 bases removed from V and 4 bases from J, the gap between germline ends came to 11 bases. The CDR3 loop spans 13 amino acids. Germline loops: CDR1 SNHLY, CDR2 FYNNEI. The variable domain in full, completed from reference TRBV2 and TRBJ2-2, reads EPEVTQTPSHQVTQMGQEVILRCVPISNHLYFYWYRQILGQKVEFLVSFYNNEISEKSEIFDDQFSVERPDGSNFTLKIRSTKLEDSAMYFCASFRDSTGELFFGEGSRLTVL.

V gene TRBV12-3 or TRBV12-4 combines with J gene TRBJ2-7, with D maybe TRBD2 (6 bases). The V end was cut by 4 bases, the J end by 6 bases, with 10 bases between. This CDR3 is 12 amino acids long. CDR3 DNA sequence: TGTGCCAGCAGTTCCCGAGCGGGCGAGCAGTACTTC. This encodes CASSSRAGEQYF.

The chain carries TRBV29-1 and TRBJ2-7, with 8 bases identical to TRBD1. With V trimmed by 4 bases and J by 4 bases, 9 bases remained unmatched. The CDR3 is 14 amino acids. Germline V CDR1 and CDR2: SQVTM, ANQGSEA. As DNA, the CDR3 is TGCAGCGTTGTTGGACAGGGAAGGGCGTACGAGCAGTACTTC. Protein sequence: CSVVGQGRAYEQYF.

The rearrangement links TRBV19 to TRBJ1-2, with D possibly matching TRBD1 (6 bases). The CDR3 runs to 12 residues. Trimming stripped 8 bases from V and 2 bases from J, with 9 bases between. In germline, CDR1 is LNHDA, CDR2 SQIVND (reference sequence). CDR3 region: CASVTGNYGYTF. CDR3 DNA: TGTGCCAGTGTGACAGGCAACTATGGCTACACCTTC.

The chain recombines TRBV6-6 with TRBJ2-7; possible D gene TRBD2, 6 bases. The V end was cut by 2 bases, the J end by 1 base, with 12 bases between. The CDR3 extends over 15 amino acids. Per germline, CDR1 MNHNY and CDR2 SVGAGI (reference sequence). The CDR3 nucleotides read TGTGCCAGCAGTTACGTGGGGGGTCTGTCCTACGAGCAGTACTTC. It yields the protein CASSYVGGLSYEQYF.

DNA for the CDR3: TGTGCCAGCAGCTTAGGTCTAGCGGGGATAGATACGCAGTATTTT. It translates to CASSLGLAGIDTQYF. V usage is TRBV13 and J usage is TRBJ2-3; 9 bases align to TRBD2. Germline trimming cut 0 bases from V and 5 bases from J; bases unmatched to any gene: 3. This CDR3 has 15 amino acids. The V gene's germline CDR1 is PRHDT and CDR2 FYEKMQ (reference sequence).